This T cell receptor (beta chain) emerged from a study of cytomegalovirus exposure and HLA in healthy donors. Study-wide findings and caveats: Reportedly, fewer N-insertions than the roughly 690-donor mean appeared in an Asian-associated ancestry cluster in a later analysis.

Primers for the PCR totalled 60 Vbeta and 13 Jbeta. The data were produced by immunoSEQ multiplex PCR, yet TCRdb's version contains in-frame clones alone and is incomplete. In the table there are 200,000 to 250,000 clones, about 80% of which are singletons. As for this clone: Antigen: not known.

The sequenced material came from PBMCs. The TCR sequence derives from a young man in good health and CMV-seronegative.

CDR3 nucleotides: TGTGCCAGTAGTTGGCTTTTTCCCCACAATGAGCAGTTCTTC. Translating it yields CASSWLFPHNEQFF. The chain uses TRBV19 and TRBJ2-1; D not certain. The CDR3 is made up of 14 amino acids. Germline CDR1 is LNHDA and CDR2 is SQIVND (reference sequence). V gave up 5 bases and J gave up 5 bases, with 13 bases separating them.